Listed below are T cell receptor beta chains from one sample, sequenced in a study of response to subunit inactivated influenza vaccine. TCRdb ran MiXCR on the RT-PCR reads and lists one entry per CDR3 protein. The profile shows around 470,000 distinct CDR3 sequences, approximately 7.2% of them singletons. The sample in question was PBMCs from blood, obtained 23 to 25 months after vaccination. These TCRs come from a man aged 50-75 years who received an inactivated influenza vaccine. The CDR3 runs from the conserved cysteine through the conserved F or W. Fields, in order: clone size, V gene, D gene, J gene, CDR3 length, CDR3 protein, CDR3 DNA. D genes are given only for firm matches. A row's size may be missing; if present it is once, few, many or a size class.

size: few; V: TRBV28; D: .; J: TRBJ1-2; length: 14; CDR3: CASSLQESDYGYTF; DNA: TGTGCCAGCAGTTTGCAGGAGTCGGACTATGGCTACACCTTC
size: few; V: TRBV7-9; D: .; J: TRBJ1-5; length: 14; CDR3: CASSLDGVVQPQHF; DNA: TGTGCCAGCAGCTTAGACGGGGTGGTCCAGCCCCAGCATTTT
size: .; V: TRBV6-5; D: .; J: TRBJ1-6; length: 15; CDR3: CASSNGGGQNSPLHF; DNA: TGTGCCAGCAGTAACGGGGGAGGCCAGAATTCACCCCTCCACTTT
size: .; V: TRBV4-1; D: .; J: TRBJ1-4; length: 16; CDR3: CASTKGPHTSNEKLFF; DNA: TGCGCCAGCACCAAGGGGCCTCATACCTCTAATGAAAAACTGTTTTTT
size: .; V: TRBV5-1; D: TRBD1; J: TRBJ2-5; length: 14; CDR3: CASTPGQRQETQYF; DNA: TGCGCCAGCACCCCGGGACAGAGGCAAGAGACCCAGTACTTC
size: .; V: TRBV10-3; D: .; J: TRBJ1-2; length: 16; CDR3: CAISESPGQLGYGYTF; DNA: TGTGCCATCAGTGAGTCGCCAGGGCAACTTGGCTATGGCTACACCTTC
size: few; V: TRBV12-3/TRBV12-4; D: .; J: TRBJ2-3; length: 15; CDR3: CASSQPTSSPDTQYF; DNA: TGTGCCAGCAGTCAACCAACTAGCAGTCCAGATACGCAGTATTTT
size: many; V: TRBV12-3/TRBV12-4; D: .; J: TRBJ2-1; length: 17; CDR3: CASSGSHAGSSYNEQFF; DNA: TGTGCCAGCAGTGGGTCGCACGCGGGAAGCTCCTACAATGAGCAGTTCTTC
size: many; V: TRBV4-1; D: .; J: TRBJ1-4; length: 13; CDR3: CASSQVGRDEVFF; DNA: TGCGCCAGCAGCCAAGTCGGTAGGGACGAGGTGTTTTTT
size: .; V: TRBV7-2; D: .; J: TRBJ2-1; length: 14; CDR3: CASSRSNGPGEQFF; DNA: TGTGCCAGCAGCCGGTCGAACGGTCCCGGGGAGCAGTTCTTC
size: many; V: TRBV7-7; D: TRBD1; J: TRBJ2-7; length: 15; CDR3: CASSPGAGQGNEQYF; DNA: TGTGCTAGCAGTCCAGGAGCGGGACAGGGGAACGAGCAGTACTTC
size: .; V: TRBV23-1; D: TRBD1; J: TRBJ2-7; length: 13; CDR3: CASIGQGAYEQYF; DNA: TGCGCCAGCATTGGACAGGGAGCCTACGAGCAGTACTTC
size: few; V: TRBV20-1; D: TRBD2; J: TRBJ2-3; length: 14; CDR3: CSATGLAGTDTQYF; DNA: TGCAGTGCTACCGGACTAGCGGGGACAGATACGCAGTATTTT
size: many; V: TRBV5-1; D: .; J: TRBJ1-4; length: 13; CDR3: CASSPATNEKLFF; DNA: TGCGCCAGCAGCCCAGCAACTAATGAAAAACTGTTTTTT
size: many; V: TRBV7-8; D: .; J: TRBJ2-3; length: 16; CDR3: CASSSSDGLSTDTQYF; DNA: TGTGCCAGCAGCTCATCGGACGGATTAAGCACAGATACGCAGTATTTT
size: many; V: TRBV5-1; D: .; J: TRBJ2-2; length: 13; CDR3: CATRQGNTGELFF; DNA: TGCGCCACGAGGCAGGGGAACACCGGGGAGCTGTTTTTT
size: .; V: TRBV7-9; D: .; J: TRBJ1-2; length: 14; CDR3: CASSLAGKQEGYTF; DNA: TGTGCCAGCAGCTTAGCCGGGAAACAGGAGGGCTACACCTTC
size: .; V: TRBV5-1; D: .; J: TRBJ2-2; length: 17; CDR3: CASSPRQASTNTGELFF; DNA: TGCGCCAGCAGCCCCCGACAGGCTTCTACGAACACCGGGGAGCTGTTTTTT
size: .; V: TRBV5-4; D: TRBD1; J: TRBJ1-2; length: 15; CDR3: CASSGGTGLIYGYTF; DNA: TGTGCCAGCAGCGGGGGGACAGGATTAATCTATGGCTACACCTTC
size: .; V: TRBV5-1; D: .; J: TRBJ1-2; length: 13; CDR3: CASSSQGRGRYTF; DNA: TGCGCCAGCAGTTCACAGGGACGTGGGCGCTACACCTTC
size: few; V: TRBV18; D: .; J: TRBJ1-2; length: 12; CDR3: CASSPGLNGYTF; DNA: TGTGCCAGCTCACCAGGGTTGAACGGCTACACCTTC
size: many; V: TRBV7-2; D: .; J: TRBJ1-4; length: 13; CDR3: CASRAPGVEKLFF; DNA: TGTGCCAGCAGAGCCCCCGGCGTTGAAAAACTGTTTTTT
size: few; V: TRBV27; D: .; J: TRBJ1-4; length: 16; CDR3: CASSREMDNRLRKLFF; DNA: TGTGCCAGCAGTCGCGAGATGGACAACAGGCTCCGAAAACTGTTTTTT
size: few; V: TRBV20-1; D: .; J: TRBJ1-1; length: 11; CDR3: CSLRVNTEAFF; DNA: TGCAGCCTCAGGGTGAACACTGAAGCTTTCTTT
size: many; V: TRBV5-1; D: TRBD1; J: TRBJ2-7; length: 15; CDR3: CASSLAGQSLYEQYF; DNA: TGCGCCAGCAGCTTGGCGGGACAGTCTCTCTACGAGCAGTACTTC
size: .; V: TRBV28; D: .; J: TRBJ2-2; length: 12; CDR3: CASRKVTGELFF; DNA: TGTGCCAGCAGAAAAGTAACCGGGGAGCTGTTTTTT
size: few; V: TRBV20-1; D: .; J: TRBJ2-1; length: 14; CDR3: CSASGSSSYNEQFF; DNA: TGCAGTGCTAGCGGGTCGAGCTCCTACAATGAGCAGTTCTTC
size: .; V: TRBV5-1; D: TRBD1; J: TRBJ1-6; length: 14; CDR3: CASSLTGVDSPLHF; DNA: TGCGCCAGCAGCTTAACAGGGGTAGATTCACCCCTCCACTTT
size: few; V: TRBV3-1; D: .; J: TRBJ2-7; length: 17; CDR3: CASSQGVGGGFGYEQYF; DNA: TGTGCCAGCAGCCAAGGCGTGGGTGGCGGATTTGGTTACGAGCAGTACTTC
size: few; V: TRBV7-9; D: .; J: TRBJ2-3; length: 16; CDR3: CASSLDGGPSTDTQYF; DNA: TGTGCCAGCAGCTTAGACGGCGGGCCAAGCACAGATACGCAGTATTTT
size: .; V: TRBV11-2; D: TRBD2; J: TRBJ2-3; length: 17; CDR3: CASSPGTSGGLTDTQYF; DNA: TGTGCCAGCAGCCCCGGGACTAGCGGGGGGTTGACAGATACGCAGTATTTT
size: many; V: TRBV7-6; D: TRBD2; J: TRBJ2-7; length: 15; CDR3: CASSASGSGSYEQYF; DNA: TGTGCCAGCAGCGCTAGCGGGAGCGGCTCCTACGAGCAGTACTTC